This T cell receptor (beta chain) was sequenced during a study of blood T cell repertoires in COVID-19. The protocol was immunoSEQ multiplex PCR, while the TCRdb copy is restricted to in-frame clones and leaves out a portion. The sample includes about 71,000 clones, approximately 90% seen only once; the top ten take about 2.1%. V lost 6 bases to trimming and J lost 1 base, with 13 bases between them. This CDR3 has 14 amino acids. The germline gives CDR1 SGDLS, CDR2 YYNGEE. The sequencing sample was made of peripheral blood. V usage is TRBV9 and J usage is TRBJ1-2; D is unresolved. This TCR was sampled from a man between 25 and 39 years old with acute or convalescent COVID-19. The chain's CDR3 is CASNGGGVNYGYTF. Written as DNA, the CDR3 is TGTGCCAGCAACGGCGGCGGGGTTAACTATGGCTACACCTTC.